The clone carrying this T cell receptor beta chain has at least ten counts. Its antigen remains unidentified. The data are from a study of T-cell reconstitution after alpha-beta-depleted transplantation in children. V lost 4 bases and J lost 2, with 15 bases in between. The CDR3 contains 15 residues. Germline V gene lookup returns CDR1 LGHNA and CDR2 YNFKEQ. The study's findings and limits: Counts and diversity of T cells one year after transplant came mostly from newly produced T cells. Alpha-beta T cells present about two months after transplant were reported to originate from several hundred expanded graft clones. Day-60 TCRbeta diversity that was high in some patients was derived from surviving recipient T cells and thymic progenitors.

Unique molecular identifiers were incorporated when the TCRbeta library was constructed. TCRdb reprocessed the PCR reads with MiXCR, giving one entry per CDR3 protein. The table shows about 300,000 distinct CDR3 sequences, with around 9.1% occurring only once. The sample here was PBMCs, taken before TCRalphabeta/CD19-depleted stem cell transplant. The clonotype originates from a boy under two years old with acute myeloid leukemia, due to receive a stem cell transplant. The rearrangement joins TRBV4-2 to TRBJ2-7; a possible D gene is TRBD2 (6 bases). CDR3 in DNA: TGTGCCAGCAGCCTCATTGACGGGAGTCCCTACGAGCAGTACTTC. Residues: CASSLIDGSPYEQYF.